Sequencing of this T cell receptor beta chain was carried out in a study of T cells after yellow fever vaccination. Study as a whole: Researchers used SMART-Seq v4 Ultra Low Input to prepare fractions that had low cell numbers. General observations from the study: Post-booster repertoires again held most primary-vaccination clones (about 95% CD4, around 90% CD8).

The CDR3 sequence is 15 residues long. CDR1 and CDR2 (germline): MNHEY, SVGEGT. Trimming pared 6 bases from V and 0 bases from J, leaving 12 bases between. The study made its TCR cDNA through 5'RACE template switching. That step introduced a universal primer site along with UMIs. A single record per CDR3 protein comes from TCRdb applying MiXCR to the 5' RACE reads. The profile shows a few hundred thousand distinct CDR3 sequences, about 7.8% of them singletons. This clonotype was seen a handful of times. Its antigen is unidentified. The material was PBMCs, obtained about 49 days after the first yellow fever vaccination. This chain connects TRBV6-2 or TRBV6-3 to TRBJ1-5; the D gene is possibly TRBD1 (6 bases). This receptor was identified in a man younger than 30 who received the YFV17D yellow fever vaccine. The CDR3 DNA is TGTGCCAGCAGACACAGGGTTGTTAGCAATCAGCCCCAGCATTTT. As protein: CASRHRVVSNQPQHF.